This TCR beta chain was observed in a study of T-cell reconstitution after alpha-beta-depleted transplantation in children. Using unique molecular identifiers, the investigators prepared the TCRbeta library. TCRdb redid the calling of the PCR reads with MiXCR, one entry per CDR3 protein. The table has approximately 590,000 distinct CDR3 sequences, over 9.5% seen once; the top ten hold roughly 4%. The source material was PBMCs from the stem cell graft donor, sampled from the stem cell graft. The origin of this receptor is a human donor who donated a stem cell graft to a child with acute myeloid leukemia.

The CDR3 coding sequence is TGCAGTGCCCCTAGCGGGGCCGTCTACGAGCAGTACTTC. Protein: CSAPSGAVYEQYF. V is TRBV20-1 and J is TRBJ2-7, with 9 nucleotides matching TRBD2. The trim removed 6 bases at V and 3 bases at J, leaving 6 bases unmatched. Germline CDR1 reads DFQATT; CDR2 reads SNEGSKA (reference sequence). The CDR3 consists of 13 residues.